These 9 T cell receptor beta chains originate from one sample sequenced in a study of blood T cell repertoires in COVID-19. Method: immunoSEQ multiplex PCR; TCRdb's copy keeps in-frame clones and lacks some. The sample has 200,000 to 250,000 clones, around nine tenths seen once; the top ten hold approximately 3.7%. The material sequenced was PBMCs or T cells enriched from blood (not recorded which). The receptors derive from a woman in her twenties or thirties who had recovered from COVID-19.

The chain couples TRBV7-2 to TRBJ2-5; tentative D call: TRBD2 (5 bases). The CDR3 totals 13 residues. In germline, CDR1 is SGHTA, CDR2 FQGNSA. Trimming pared 4 bases from V and 9 bases from J, leaving 15 bases between. The CDR3 region has the DNA TGTGCCAGCAGCTCCCAAGTTTTGAGGGCCCAGTACTTC. This sequence encodes CASSSQVLRAQYF. The full variable domain, in which reference TRBV7-2 and TRBJ2-5 provide the parts outside the CDR3, is GAGVSQSPSNKVTEKGKDVELRCDPISGHTALYWYRQSLGQGLEFLIYFQGNSAPDKSGLPSDRFSAERTGGSVSTLTIQRTQQEDSAVYLCASSSQVLRAQYFGPGTRLLVL.

The V and J genes are TRBV2 and TRBJ1-1; D possibly corresponds to TRBD1 (6 bases). The V gene lost 7 bases and the J gene lost 2 bases, with 17 bases spanning the gap. This CDR3 contains 15 residues. CDR1 SNHLY and CDR2 FYNNEI come from the germline V gene. CDR3 in DNA: TGTGCCAGCACCCCCGGTCCAGGGGCTAACACTGAAGCTTTCTTT. As protein: CASTPGPGANTEAFF.

V usage is TRBV30 and J usage is TRBJ2-7; the match to TRBD2 covers 8 bases. This CDR3 has 15 residues. V lost 2 bases, J lost 4 bases, and 10 bases stayed unmatched. The germline gives CDR1 GTSNPN, CDR2 SVGIG (reference sequence). The CDR3: CAWSSGREVYYEQYF. The CDR3 nucleotides read TGTGCCTGGAGTTCGGGGCGGGAGGTGTATTACGAGCAGTACTTC.

Comment on this clone: Sequence at one end of the junction differs from germline and may be a read error. The chain employs TRBV15 and TRBJ1-5; D is undetermined. CDR1 is LNHNV, CDR2 YYDKDF, per germline (reference sequence). The CDR3 sequence is 13 residues long. In DNA form, the CDR3 reads TGTGCCACCAGCAGAGCCCCCAATGAGCCCCAGCATTTT. As protein: CATSRAPNEPQHF. The variable domain in full, with the rest retrieved from reference TRBV15 and TRBJ1-5, is DAMVIQNPRYQVTQFGKPVTLSCSQTLNHNVMYWYQQKSSQAPKLLFHYYDKDFNNEADTPDNFQSRRPNTSFCFLDIRSPGLGDTAMYLCATSRAPNEPQHFGDGTRLSIL.

The V call is TRBV9, the J call TRBJ2-2; possibly TRBD1 for D (6 bases). CDR1 and CDR2 (germline): SGDLS, YYNGEE. The length of the CDR3 is 16 residues. Deletions cut 4 bases from V and 0 bases from J, with 13 bases between. CDR3 protein: CASSPRGHTNTGELFF. The CDR3 nucleotides read TGTGCCAGCAGCCCCAGGGGACATACGAACACCGGGGAGCTGTTTTTT.

The rearrangement uses TRBV18 and TRBJ2-3; 8 nucleotides match TRBD2. The CDR3 is 17 residues long. CDR1 and CDR2 (germline): KGHSH, LQKENI. J was trimmed by 5 bases and V by 1 base; bases with no gene match: 11. The CDR3, as DNA: TGTGCCAGCTCACCACTTCCAGCGGGAGCCTCAGGAGATACGCAGTATTTT. It translates to CASSPLPAGASGDTQYF.

CDR3 protein: CASSLTHWDSSGGYEQYF. The DNA of the CDR3 is TGTGCCAGCAGCTTAACCCATTGGGATAGTAGCGGGGGCTACGAGCAGTACTTC. The V and J genes are TRBV7-2 and TRBJ2-7; 9 bases match TRBD2. V shed 2 bases and J 3 bases; nucleotides not matched to a gene: 14. The CDR3 has 18 amino acids. Germline CDR1 SGHTA, CDR2 FQGNSA.

This clone appeared once. One end of the junction varies from germline; a read error may be responsible. This rearrangement joins TRBV3-1 (or the pseudogene TRBV3-2) to TRBJ2-7; 7 bases agree with TRBD2. CDR3 length: 13 amino acids. Per the germline V gene, CDR1 is LGHDT and CDR2 is YNNKEL (reference sequence). The CDR3 loop is CASSASEGLPSNF. The CDR3 coding sequence is TGTGCCAGCAGCGCTTCGGAGGGACTACCCAGTAACTTC.

The chain has TRBV4-3 and TRBJ2-1, with TRBD1 identical over 9 bases. The V and J ends lost 3 bases and 8 bases, in that order; junction bases with no gene match: 8. CDR1 and CDR2 (germline): LGHNA, YSLEER. The CDR3 contains 15 residues. The CDR3 sequence: CASSHLPGQGHEQFF. As DNA, the CDR3 is TGCGCCAGCAGCCACCTTCCGGGACAGGGTCATGAGCAGTTCTTC.